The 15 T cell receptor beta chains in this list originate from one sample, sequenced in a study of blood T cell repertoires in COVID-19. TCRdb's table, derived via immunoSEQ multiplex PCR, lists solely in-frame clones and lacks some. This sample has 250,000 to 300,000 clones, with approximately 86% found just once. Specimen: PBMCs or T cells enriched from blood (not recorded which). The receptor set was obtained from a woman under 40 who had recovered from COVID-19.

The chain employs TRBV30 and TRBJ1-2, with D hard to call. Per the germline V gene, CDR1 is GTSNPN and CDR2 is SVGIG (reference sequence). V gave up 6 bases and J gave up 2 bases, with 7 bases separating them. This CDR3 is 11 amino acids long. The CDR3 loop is CACSLNYGYTF. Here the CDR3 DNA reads TGTGCCTGTAGCTTAAACTATGGCTACACCTTC.

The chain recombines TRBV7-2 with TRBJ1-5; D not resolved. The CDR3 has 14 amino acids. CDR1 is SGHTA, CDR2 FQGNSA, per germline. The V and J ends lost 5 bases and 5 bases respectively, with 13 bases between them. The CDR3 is CASSPTNGDQPQHF. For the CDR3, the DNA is TGTGCCAGCAGCCCTACAAACGGAGATCAGCCCCAGCATTTT.

For the CDR3, the DNA is TGTGCCAGCAGCTTAGCGGGGGGAGCTGGAAACACCATATATTTT. It encodes CASSLAGGAGNTIYF. The J gene is TRBJ1-3, the V gene TRBV7-6; TRBD1 might be the D (5 bases). V lost 0 bases, J lost 2 bases, and 8 bases lay in between. CDR1 and CDR2 from the germline V gene are SGHVS and FNYEAQ. This CDR3 has 15 residues.

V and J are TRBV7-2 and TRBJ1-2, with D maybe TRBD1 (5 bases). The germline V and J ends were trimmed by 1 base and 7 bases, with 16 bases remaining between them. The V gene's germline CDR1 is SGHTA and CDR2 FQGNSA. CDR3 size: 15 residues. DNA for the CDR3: TGTGCCAGCAGCTTAGTTGTCCTAGGGGCGGTTGGCTACACCTTC. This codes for CASSLVVLGAVGYTF.

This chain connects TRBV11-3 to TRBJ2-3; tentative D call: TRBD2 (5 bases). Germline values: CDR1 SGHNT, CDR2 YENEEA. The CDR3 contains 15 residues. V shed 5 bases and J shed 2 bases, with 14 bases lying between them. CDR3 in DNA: TGTGCCAGCAGCCAAAAAGGACTTATCACAGATACGCAGTATTTT. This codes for CASSQKGLITDTQYF.

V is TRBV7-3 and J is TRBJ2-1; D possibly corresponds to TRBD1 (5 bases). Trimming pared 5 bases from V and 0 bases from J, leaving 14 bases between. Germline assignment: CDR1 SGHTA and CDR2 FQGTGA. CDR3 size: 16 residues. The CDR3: CASSIKGYGSYNEQFF. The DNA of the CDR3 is TGTGCCAGCAGCATCAAGGGGTATGGCTCCTACAATGAGCAGTTCTTC.

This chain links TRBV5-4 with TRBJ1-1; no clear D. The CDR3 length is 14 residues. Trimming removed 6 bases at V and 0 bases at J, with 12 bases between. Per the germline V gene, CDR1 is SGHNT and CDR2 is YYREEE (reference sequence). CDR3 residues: CASKLRGVNTEAFF. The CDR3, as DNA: TGTGCCAGCAAACTCCGCGGGGTGAACACTGAAGCTTTCTTT.

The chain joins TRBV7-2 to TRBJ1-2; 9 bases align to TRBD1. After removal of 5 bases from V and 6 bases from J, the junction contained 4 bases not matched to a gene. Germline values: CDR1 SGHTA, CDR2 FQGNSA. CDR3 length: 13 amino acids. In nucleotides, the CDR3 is TGTGCCAGCAGCCCTGACAGGGGGAATGGCTACACCTTC. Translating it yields CASSPDRGNGYTF.

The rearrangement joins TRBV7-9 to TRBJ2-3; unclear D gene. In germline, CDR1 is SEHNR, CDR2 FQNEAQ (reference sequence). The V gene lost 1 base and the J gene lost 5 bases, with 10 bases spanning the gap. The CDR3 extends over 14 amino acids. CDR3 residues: CASSLVVVRDTQYF. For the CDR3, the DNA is TGTGCCAGCAGCTTAGTAGTAGTTAGAGATACGCAGTATTTT.

CDR3 in DNA: TGTGCCAGCAGCCCGCCCCCCAGTGGGGCTCCCGAAGGGGTAAAGGGCACAGATACGCAGTATTTT. Translation: CASSPPPSGAPEGVKGTDTQYF. The genes are TRBV13 and TRBJ2-3, with a possible D match to TRBD1 (5 bases). CDR3 size: 22 residues. Deletions cut 5 bases from V and 1 base from J, with 34 bases between. CDR1 and CDR2 from the germline V gene are PRHDT and FYEKMQ (reference sequence). The full variable domain, its missing parts supplied by reference TRBV13 and TRBJ2-3, is AAGVIQSPRHLIKEKRETATLKCYPIPRHDTVYWYQQGPGQDPQFLISFYEKMQSDKGSIPDRFSAQQFSDYHSELNMSSLELGDSALYFCASSPPPSGAPEGVKGTDTQYFGPGTRLTVL.

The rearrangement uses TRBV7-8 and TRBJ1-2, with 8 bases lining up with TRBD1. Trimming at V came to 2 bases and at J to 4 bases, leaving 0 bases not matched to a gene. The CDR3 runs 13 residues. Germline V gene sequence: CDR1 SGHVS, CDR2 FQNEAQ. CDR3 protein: CASSLTGGYGYTF. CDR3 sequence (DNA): TGTGCCAGCAGCTTAACAGGGGGCTATGGCTACACCTTC. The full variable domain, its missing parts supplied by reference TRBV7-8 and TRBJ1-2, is GAGVSQSPRYKVAKRGQDVALRCDPISGHVSLFWYQQALGQGPEFLTYFQNEAQLDKSGLPSDRFFAERPEGSVSTLKIQRTQQEDSAVYLCASSLTGGYGYTFGSGTRLTVV.

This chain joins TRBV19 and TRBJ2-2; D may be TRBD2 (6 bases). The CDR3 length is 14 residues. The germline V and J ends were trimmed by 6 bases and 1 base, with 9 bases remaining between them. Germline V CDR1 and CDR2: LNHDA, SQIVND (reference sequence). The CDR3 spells CASRRDMNTGELFF. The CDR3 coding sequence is TGTGCCAGTAGGCGGGATATGAACACCGGGGAGCTGTTTTTT.

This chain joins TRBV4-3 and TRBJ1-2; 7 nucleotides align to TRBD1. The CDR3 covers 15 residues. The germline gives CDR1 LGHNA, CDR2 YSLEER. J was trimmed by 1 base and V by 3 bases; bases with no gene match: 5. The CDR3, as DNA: TGCGCCAGCAGCCAGGACAGGAGAATTAACTATGGCTACACCTTC. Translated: CASSQDRRINYGYTF.

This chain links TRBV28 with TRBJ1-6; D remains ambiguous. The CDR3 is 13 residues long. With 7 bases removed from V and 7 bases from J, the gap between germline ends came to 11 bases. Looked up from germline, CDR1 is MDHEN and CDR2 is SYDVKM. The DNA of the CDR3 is TGTGCCAGCACGACACTTTTGAATTCACCCCTCCACTTT. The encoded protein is CASTTLLNSPLHF. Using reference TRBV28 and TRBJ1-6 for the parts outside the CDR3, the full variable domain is DVKVTQSSRYLVKRTGEKVFLECVQDMDHENMFWYRQDPGLGLRLIYFSYDVKMKEKGDIPEGYSVSREKKERFSLILESASTNQTSMYLCASTTLLNSPLHFGNGTRLTVT.

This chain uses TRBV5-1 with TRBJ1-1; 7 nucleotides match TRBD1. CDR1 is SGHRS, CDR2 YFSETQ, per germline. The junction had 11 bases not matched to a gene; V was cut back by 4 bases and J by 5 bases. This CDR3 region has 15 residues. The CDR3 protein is CASSGQGERSTEAFF. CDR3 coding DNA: TGCGCCAGCAGCGGCCAGGGGGAGCGGAGTACTGAAGCTTTCTTT.